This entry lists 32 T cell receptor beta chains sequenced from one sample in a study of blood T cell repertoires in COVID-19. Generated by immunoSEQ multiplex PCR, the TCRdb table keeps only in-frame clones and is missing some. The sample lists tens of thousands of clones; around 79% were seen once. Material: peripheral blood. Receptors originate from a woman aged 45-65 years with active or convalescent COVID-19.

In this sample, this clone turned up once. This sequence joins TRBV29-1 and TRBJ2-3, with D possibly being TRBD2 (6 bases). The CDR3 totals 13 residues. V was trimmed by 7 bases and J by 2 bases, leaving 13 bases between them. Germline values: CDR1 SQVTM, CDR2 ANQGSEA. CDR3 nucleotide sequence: TGCAGCGCTGCTGGACTACACACAGATACGCAGTATTTT. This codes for CSAAGLHTDTQYF.

This CDR3 is CATSRGGPGQRNEQFF. Here the CDR3 DNA reads TGTGCCACCAGCAGAGGGGGGCCGGGGCAGCGCAATGAGCAGTTCTTC. V usage is TRBV15 and J usage is TRBJ2-1; weak D call: TRBD1 (6 bases). CDR3 length equals 16 residues. Germline CDR1 LNHNV, CDR2 YYDKDF (reference sequence). V was cut by 1 base and J by 6 bases, with 16 bases left in between.

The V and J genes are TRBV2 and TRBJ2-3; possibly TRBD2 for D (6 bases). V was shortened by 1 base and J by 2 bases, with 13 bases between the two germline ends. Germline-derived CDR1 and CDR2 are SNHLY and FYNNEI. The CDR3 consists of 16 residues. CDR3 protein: CASSEGGAGHTDTQYF. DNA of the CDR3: TGTGCCAGCAGTGAAGGTGGAGCGGGTCACACAGATACGCAGTATTTT.

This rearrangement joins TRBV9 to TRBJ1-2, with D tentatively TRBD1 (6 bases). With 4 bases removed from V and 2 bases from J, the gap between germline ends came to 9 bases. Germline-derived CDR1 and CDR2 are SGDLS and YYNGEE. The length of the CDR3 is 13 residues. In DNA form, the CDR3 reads TGTGCCAGCAGCCATACAGGGAACTATGGCTACACCTTC. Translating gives CASSHTGNYGYTF.

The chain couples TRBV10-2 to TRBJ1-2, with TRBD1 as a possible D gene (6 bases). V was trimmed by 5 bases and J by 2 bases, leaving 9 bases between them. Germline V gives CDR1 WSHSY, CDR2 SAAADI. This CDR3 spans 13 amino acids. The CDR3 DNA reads TGCGCCAGCAGTCTAGGACAGAACTATGGCTACACCTTC. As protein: CASSLGQNYGYTF.

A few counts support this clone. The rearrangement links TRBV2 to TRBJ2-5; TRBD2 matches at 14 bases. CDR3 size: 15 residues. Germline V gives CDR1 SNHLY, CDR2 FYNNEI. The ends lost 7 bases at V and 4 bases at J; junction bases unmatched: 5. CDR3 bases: TGTGCCAGCAACGATGGACTAGCGGGAGGAGAGACCCAGTACTTC. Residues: CASNDGLAGGETQYF.

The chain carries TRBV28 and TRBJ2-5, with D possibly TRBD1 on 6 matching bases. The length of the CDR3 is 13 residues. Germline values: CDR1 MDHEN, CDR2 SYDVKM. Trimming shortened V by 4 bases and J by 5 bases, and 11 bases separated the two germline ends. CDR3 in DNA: TGTGCCAGCAGTTACAGGGAGACGGAGACCCAGTACTTC. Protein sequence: CASSYRETETQYF.

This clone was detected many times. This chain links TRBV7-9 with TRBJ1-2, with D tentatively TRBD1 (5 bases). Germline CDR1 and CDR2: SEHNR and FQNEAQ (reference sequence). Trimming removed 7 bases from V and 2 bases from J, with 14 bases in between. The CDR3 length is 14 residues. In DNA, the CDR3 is TGTGCCAGCACGGGGGGGTCAGCAAACTATGGCTACACCTTC. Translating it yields CASTGGSANYGYTF.

The CDR3 protein is CASSLAGLYGGELFF. The DNA of the CDR3 is TGCGCCAGCAGCTTGGCCGGACTTTACGGCGGGGAGCTGTTTTTT. This chain connects TRBV5-1 to TRBJ2-2, with D perhaps TRBD2 (5 bases). CDR1 and CDR2 from the germline V gene are SGHRS and YFSETQ. V lost 0 bases and J 7 bases, leaving 13 bases between the germline ends. The CDR3 has 15 residues.

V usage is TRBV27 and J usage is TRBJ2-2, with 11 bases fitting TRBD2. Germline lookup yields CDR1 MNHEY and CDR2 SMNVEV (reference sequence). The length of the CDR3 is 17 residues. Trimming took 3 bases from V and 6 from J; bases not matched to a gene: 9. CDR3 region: CASSFDPGLAASGELFF. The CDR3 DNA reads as TGTGCCAGCAGTTTCGACCCGGGACTAGCGGCCTCCGGGGAGCTGTTTTTT.

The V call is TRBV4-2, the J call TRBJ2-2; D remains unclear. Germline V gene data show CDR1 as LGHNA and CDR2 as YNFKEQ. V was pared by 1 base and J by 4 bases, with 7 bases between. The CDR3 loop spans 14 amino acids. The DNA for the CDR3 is TGTGCCAGCAGCCAAGGTCTTGTCACCGGGGAGCTGTTTTTT. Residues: CASSQGLVTGELFF.

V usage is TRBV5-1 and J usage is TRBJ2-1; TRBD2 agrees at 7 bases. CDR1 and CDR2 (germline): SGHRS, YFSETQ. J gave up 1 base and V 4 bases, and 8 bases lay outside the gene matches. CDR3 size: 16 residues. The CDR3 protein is CASSPSGGVSYNEQFF. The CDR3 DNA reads TGCGCCAGCAGCCCTAGCGGAGGGGTTTCCTACAATGAGCAGTTCTTC.

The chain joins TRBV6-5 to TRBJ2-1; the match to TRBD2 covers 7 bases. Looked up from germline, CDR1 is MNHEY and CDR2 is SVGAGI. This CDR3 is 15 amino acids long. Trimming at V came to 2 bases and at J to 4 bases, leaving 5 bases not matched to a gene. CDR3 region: CASSYQRERYNEQFF. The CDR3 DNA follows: TGTGCCAGCAGTTACCAGCGGGAAAGGTACAATGAGCAGTTCTTC.

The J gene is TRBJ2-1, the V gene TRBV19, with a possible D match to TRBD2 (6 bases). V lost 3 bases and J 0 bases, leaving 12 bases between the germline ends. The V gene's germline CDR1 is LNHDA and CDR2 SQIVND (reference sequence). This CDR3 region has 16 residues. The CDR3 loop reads CASSITDGSSYNEQFF. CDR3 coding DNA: TGTGCCAGTAGTATCACGGACGGGAGCTCCTACAATGAGCAGTTCTTC.

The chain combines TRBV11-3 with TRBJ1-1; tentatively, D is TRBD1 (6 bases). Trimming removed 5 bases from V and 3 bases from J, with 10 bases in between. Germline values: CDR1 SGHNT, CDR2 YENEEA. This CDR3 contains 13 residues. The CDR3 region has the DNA TGTGCCAGCAGCAAACAGGGAGACACTGAAGCTTTCTTT. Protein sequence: CASSKQGDTEAFF.

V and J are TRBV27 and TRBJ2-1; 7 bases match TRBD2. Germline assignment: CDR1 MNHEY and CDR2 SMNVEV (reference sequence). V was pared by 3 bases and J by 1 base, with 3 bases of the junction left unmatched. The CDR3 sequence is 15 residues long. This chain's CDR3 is CASSFGGGSYNEQFF. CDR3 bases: TGTGCCAGCAGTTTCGGGGGAGGGTCCTACAATGAGCAGTTCTTC.

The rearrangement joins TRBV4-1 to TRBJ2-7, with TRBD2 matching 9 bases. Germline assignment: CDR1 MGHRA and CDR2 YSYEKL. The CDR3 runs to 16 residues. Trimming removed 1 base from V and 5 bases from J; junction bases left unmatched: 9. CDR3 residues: CASSQVAGGPRHEQYF. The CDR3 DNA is TGCGCCAGCAGCCAAGTGGCGGGAGGGCCTAGACACGAGCAGTACTTC.

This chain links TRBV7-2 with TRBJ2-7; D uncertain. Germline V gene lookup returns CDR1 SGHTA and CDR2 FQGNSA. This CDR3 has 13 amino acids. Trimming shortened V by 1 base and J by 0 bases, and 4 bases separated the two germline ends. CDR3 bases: TGTGCCAGCAGCTTAGTTAGCTCCTACGAGCAGTACTTC. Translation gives CASSLVSSYEQYF.

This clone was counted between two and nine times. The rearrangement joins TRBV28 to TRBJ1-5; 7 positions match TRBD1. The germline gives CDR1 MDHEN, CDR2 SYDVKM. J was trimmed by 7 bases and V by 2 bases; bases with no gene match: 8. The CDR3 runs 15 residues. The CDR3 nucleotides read TGTGCCAGCAGTTTAGACAGGGCCTTTCCCCAGCCCCAGCATTTT. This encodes CASSLDRAFPQPQHF. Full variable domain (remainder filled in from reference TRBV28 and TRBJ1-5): DVKVTQSSRYLVKRTGEKVFLECVQDMDHENMFWYRQDPGLGLRLIYFSYDVKMKEKGDIPEGYSVSREKKERFSLILESASTNQTSMYLCASSLDRAFPQPQHFGDGTRLSIL.

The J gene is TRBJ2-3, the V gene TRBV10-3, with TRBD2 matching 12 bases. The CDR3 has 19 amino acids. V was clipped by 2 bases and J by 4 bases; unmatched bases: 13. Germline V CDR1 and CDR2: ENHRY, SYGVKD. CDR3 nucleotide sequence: TGTGCCATCAGTGAGGGGACTAGCGGGCTGATAAAGGGCGCAGATACGCAGTATTTT. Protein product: CAISEGTSGLIKGADTQYF.

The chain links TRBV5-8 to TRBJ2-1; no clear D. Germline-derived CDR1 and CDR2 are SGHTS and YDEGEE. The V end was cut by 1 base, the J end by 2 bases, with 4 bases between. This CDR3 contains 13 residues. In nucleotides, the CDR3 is TGTGCCAGCAGCTTGCTAGCCTACAATGAGCAGTTCTTC. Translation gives CASSLLAYNEQFF.

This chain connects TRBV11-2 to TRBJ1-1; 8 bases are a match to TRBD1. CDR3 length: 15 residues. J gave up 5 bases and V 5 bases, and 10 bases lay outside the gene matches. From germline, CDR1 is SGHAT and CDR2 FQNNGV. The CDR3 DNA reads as TGTGCCAGCAGCCTCCGACAGGGGCAAAGGACTGAAGCTTTCTTT. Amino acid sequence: CASSLRQGQRTEAFF.

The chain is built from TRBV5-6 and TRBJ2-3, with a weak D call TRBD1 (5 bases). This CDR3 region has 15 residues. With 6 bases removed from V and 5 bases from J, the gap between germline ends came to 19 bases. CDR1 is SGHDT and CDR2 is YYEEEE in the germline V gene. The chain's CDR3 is CASTLQTQGQDTQYF. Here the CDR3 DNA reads TGTGCCAGCACTCTACAAACCCAGGGCCAAGATACGCAGTATTTT.

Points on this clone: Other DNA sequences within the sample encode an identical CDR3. CDR3 sequence reads: CASSLAGNTEAFF. In DNA, the CDR3 is TGCGCCAGCAGCTTGGCGGGGAACACTGAAGCTTTCTTT. V is TRBV5-1 and J is TRBJ1-1; D remains unclear. The V end was cut by 0 bases, the J end by 1 base, with 4 bases between. This CDR3 region has 13 residues. From germline, CDR1 is SGHRS and CDR2 YFSETQ.

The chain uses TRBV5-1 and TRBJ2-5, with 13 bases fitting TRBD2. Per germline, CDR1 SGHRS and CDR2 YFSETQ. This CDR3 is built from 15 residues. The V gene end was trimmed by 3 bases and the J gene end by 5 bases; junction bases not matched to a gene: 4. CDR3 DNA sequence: TGCGCCAGCAGCTGGGGACTAGCGGGATGGGAGACCCAGTACTTC. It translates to CASSWGLAGWETQYF. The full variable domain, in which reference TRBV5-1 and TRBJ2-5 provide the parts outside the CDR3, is KAGVTQTPRYLIKTRGQQVTLSCSPISGHRSVSWYQQTPGQGLQFLFEYFSETQRNKGNFPGRFSGRQFSNSRSEMNVSTLELGDSALYLCASSWGLAGWETQYFGPGTRLLVL.

The CDR3 spells CASSQTAVVLAGSYEQYF. In DNA, the CDR3 is TGTGCCAGCAGCCAAACGGCCGTTGTACTAGCGGGTTCCTACGAGCAGTACTTC. The V and J genes are TRBV3-1 (or the pseudogene TRBV3-2) and TRBJ2-7; 9 nucleotides match TRBD2. The trim removed 2 bases at V and 1 base at J, leaving 12 bases unmatched. In germline, CDR1 is LGHDT, CDR2 YNNKEL (reference sequence). The CDR3 has 18 amino acids.

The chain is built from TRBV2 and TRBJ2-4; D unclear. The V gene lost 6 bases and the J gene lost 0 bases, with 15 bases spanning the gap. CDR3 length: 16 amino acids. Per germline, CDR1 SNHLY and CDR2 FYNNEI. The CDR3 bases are TGTGCCAGCAGACCCTTGAGAGGTCAAGCCAAAAACATTCAGTACTTC. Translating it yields CASRPLRGQAKNIQYF.

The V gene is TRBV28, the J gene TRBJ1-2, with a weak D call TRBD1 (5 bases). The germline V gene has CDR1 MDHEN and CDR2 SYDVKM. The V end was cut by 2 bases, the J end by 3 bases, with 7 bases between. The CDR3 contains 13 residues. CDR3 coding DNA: TGTGCCAGCAGTTTAGGGGGGGACTATGGCTACACCTTC. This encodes CASSLGGDYGYTF.

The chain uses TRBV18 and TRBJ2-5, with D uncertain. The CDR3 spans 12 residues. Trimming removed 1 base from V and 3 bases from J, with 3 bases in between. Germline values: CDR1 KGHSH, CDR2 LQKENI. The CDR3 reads CASSPLKETQYF. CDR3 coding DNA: TGTGCCAGCTCACCACTTAAAGAGACCCAGTACTTC.

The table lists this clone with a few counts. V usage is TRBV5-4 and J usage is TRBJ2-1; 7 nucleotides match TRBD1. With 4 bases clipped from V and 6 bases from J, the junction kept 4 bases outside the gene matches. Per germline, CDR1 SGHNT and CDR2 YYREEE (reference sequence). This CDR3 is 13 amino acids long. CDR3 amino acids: CASSPGTANEQFF. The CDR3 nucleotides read TGTGCCAGCAGCCCCGGGACAGCCAATGAGCAGTTCTTC.

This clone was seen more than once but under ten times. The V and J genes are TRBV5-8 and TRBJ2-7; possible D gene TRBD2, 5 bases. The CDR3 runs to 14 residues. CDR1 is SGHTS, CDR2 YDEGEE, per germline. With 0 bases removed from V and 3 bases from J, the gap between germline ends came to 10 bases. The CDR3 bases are TGTGCCAGCAGCTTGGGGGAGCCGAACTACGAGCAGTACTTC. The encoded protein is CASSLGEPNYEQYF.

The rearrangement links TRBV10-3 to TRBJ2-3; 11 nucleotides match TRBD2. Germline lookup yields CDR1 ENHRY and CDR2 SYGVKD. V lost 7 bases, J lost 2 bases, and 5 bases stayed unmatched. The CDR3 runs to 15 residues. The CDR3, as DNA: TGTGCCATCAAAGGGACTAGCGGATACACAGATACGCAGTATTTT. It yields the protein CAIKGTSGYTDTQYF.